This T cell receptor beta chain was identified in a study of Graves' ophthalmopathy and Graves' hyperthyroidism (dated by TCRdb to about 2018). Turning to the overall study: Peripheral blood samples were taken at the time of initial diagnosis, before any treatment was given. The study used TCR beta repertoire signatures to distinguish Graves' ophthalmopathy from Graves' hyperthyroidism and to predict progression to ophthalmopathy. In total, some 140 blood samples were TCR-sequenced: approximately 40 ophthalmopathy, under 80 hyperthyroidism and roughly 17 hyperthyroidism-to-ophthalmopathy patients. To explore V-J signatures that separate ophthalmopathy from hyperthyroidism, a discovery set of about 98 patients was enrolled, consisting of about 41 with ophthalmopathy and roughly 60 with stable hyperthyroidism. An independent validation cohort was composed of approximately 19 hyperthyroidism patients and around 15 patients who later progressed from hyperthyroidism to ophthalmopathy. T-cell repertoires of thyroid tissue and blood were compared in several hyperthyroidism patients. After sampling, hyperthyroidism patients received methimazole starting at 30 mg daily, and ophthalmopathy patients received high-dose intravenous methylprednisolone. Study-level results and caveats: In validation, the model predicted ophthalmopathy progression with about 70% sensitivity and about 73% specificity; some twelve predicted patients were CT-confirmed with GO in a median of about 7.1 months. No statistical method was used to predetermine the sample size, and group allocation was not hidden from the investigators. Most expanded thyroid clonotypes with a frequency above 0.001 also appeared in blood, which suggests that blood repertoires may reflect the immune response in the thyroid. The 13-signature model separated ophthalmopathy from stable hyperthyroidism with roughly 88% sensitivity and almost 84% specificity in cross-validation, and 80%/75% in the test set.

TCR beta CDR3 regions were amplified from RNA transcripts for repertoire sequencing. The first round was an RT-PCR using HTBI primers with the Qiagen OneStep RT-PCR kit, and this first round was followed by a second-round multiplex PCR, then size selection and purification. Sequencing of the libraries was carried out on an Illumina HiSeq2000 in paired-end mode with 100 bp reads. As for the authors' bioinformatics: Reads were processed with SOAPnuke, discarding reads with adapters, uncalled bases, mean Phred below 15, or no exact constant-primer or identifier match. COPE v1.2.5 was used to merge high-quality paired reads. Unique nucleotide sequences were defined as clonotypes and aligned to IMGT TRB V, D and J references using MiTCR v1.1. The analysis was limited to V-J combinations with a frequency above 0.0001, which together covered just over 98% of the repertoires. For each V-J combination, a TCR clonal expansion and chaos score was defined as F50 clonal expansion divided by the chaos observed in the TCRdist matrix. Welch's t-statistics and random forest were used to reduce the features to 13 V-J combinations, which were then used as input to a naive Bayes classifier. The Morisita-Horn index was used to measure how similar the thyroid and blood repertoires were. TCRdb trimmed public reads at Q25 via fastp, called clones via MiXCR and kept in-frame beta chains. Each record represents a unique CDR3 protein, reported with the most common genes and DNA among its rows. The V and J calls were not made by the authors but by TCRdb's processing. The sample records approximately 700,000 distinct CDR3 sequences, about two fifths of which are singletons. The ten largest clones capture 3.3% of the sample.

Germline trimming amounts to 4 bases on V and 4 bases on J, with 16 as the count of junction bases outside the gene matches. From cysteine to phenylalanine, the CDR3 is 18 amino acids long. The CDR3 DNA has 54 bases and is translated from base 1. As encoded in the germline V gene (reference sequence), CDR1 is LNHNV while CDR2 is YYDKDF. This clonotype was recorded at least ten times. What this receptor recognizes is not known. The record has no base qualities; no much larger clone is one base away. Ophthalmopathy patients had moderately to severely active disease, Clinical Activity Score of at least 3, NOSPECS grade of at least 4, and disease duration under 3 months. Patients with other autoimmune diseases, uncontrolled infections, pregnancy or lactation were excluded from the study. Clinical symptoms, serum thyroxine, TRAb, thyroid ultrasound and orbital computed tomography formed the basis of the diagnosis. Ficoll-Paque density gradient centrifugation was used to isolate PBMCs from about 10 ml of fresh peripheral blood. Total RNA was extracted with Trizol reagent and quality-checked on an Agilent 2100 Bioanalyzer.

The TCR comes from an adult man with Graves' ophthalmopathy. Sequenced sample: peripheral blood. The chain joins TRBV15 to TRBJ2-5, with 9 bases aligning to TRBD2. Here the CDR3 is given as CATSITRDYSGSGETQYF. In nucleotide form, the sequence is TGTGCCACCAGCATTACCCGCGATTATAGCGGGAGTGGAGAGACCCAGTACTTC. The CDR3 plus the reference TRBV15 and TRBJ2-5 genes for the other parts give the full variable domain: DAMVIQNPRYQVTQFGKPVTLSCSQTLNHNVMYWYQQKSSQAPKLLFHYYDKDFNNEADTPDNFQSRRPNTSFCFLDIRSPGLGDTAMYLCATSITRDYSGSGETQYFGPGTRLLVL.